Listed below are T cell receptor beta chains from one sample, sequenced in a study of blood T cells in healthy people across ages. TCRdb reprocessed the 5' RACE reads via MiXCR and lists one record per CDR3 protein. The sample holds roughly 500,000 distinct CDR3 sequences, more than 20% seen once. The data were also submitted as part of a second study, on T cells of mothers and their children.

Sequenced sample: blood. The origin of the receptors is a boy younger than 18 in good health. The conserved cysteine and the conserved F or W are not part of the CDR3 here. Some rows have no size entry. The others give once, few or many, or a class for an expanded clone.

>TRBJ2-3|TRBV14|NA
ASSGIGVTDTQY
>TRBJ2-3|TRBV24-1|NA
ATSDPSGDQRHTQY
>TRBJ1-2|TRBV20-1|NA
SASRGNGYT
>TRBJ2-1|TRBV7-9|few
ASSLVMTSSYNEQF
>TRBJ1-5|TRBV6-2/TRBV6-3|NA
ASSYGGGGQPQH
>TRBJ2-5|TRBV12-3/TRBV12-4|few
ASSLWASGETQY
>TRBJ2-2|TRBV3-1|few
ASSQLGQGNTGELF
>TRBJ2-7|TRBV7-8|NA
ASSLGQLSYEQY
>TRBJ2-4|TRBV5-6|NA
ASSIGWGRRNIQY
>TRBJ2-1|TRBV7-2|NA
ASRATGTNEQF
>TRBJ2-5|TRBV7-8|NA
ASSLTTVGPEETQY
>TRBJ1-2|TRBV9|NA
ASSFRTGANYGYT
>TRBJ1-5|TRBV4-3|few
ASSQDHSGGRQPQH
>TRBJ2-1|TRBV6-2/TRBV6-3|NA
ASSYSRAGGKYNEQF
>TRBJ1-1|TRBV7-2|NA
ASSADRGTEAF
>TRBJ2-1|TRBV7-3|few
ASSWSGTNNEQF
>NA|TRBV7-9|few
ASSFTSGGALEQF
>TRBJ2-6|TRBV6-1|few
ASTTSSWDSGPGANVLT
>TRBJ1-4|TRBV7-2|NA
ASSLVEGIGLF
>TRBJ2-7|TRBV27|NA
ASSSPLKGQGATFSYEQY
>TRBJ2-6|TRBV9|few
ASSESHGGSGANVLT
>TRBJ2-1|TRBV7-2|many
ASSLRSREQF
>TRBJ2-2|TRBV20-1|NA
SARDSGRVNTGELF
>TRBJ2-2|TRBV5-1|few
ASNSGTSNTGELF
>TRBJ2-5|TRBV7-3|many
ASSLQRGRQETQY
>TRBJ2-7|TRBV28|few
ASSANIPYEQY
>TRBJ2-4|TRBV7-2|few
ASRELAKNIQY
>TRBJ2-7|TRBV3-1|NA
ASSQDGSFSNEQY
>TRBJ2-7|TRBV20-1|few
SARAGEQY
>TRBJ1-2|TRBV28|many
ASRATGYYGYT
>TRBJ2-1|TRBV28|once
ASSSAGVNEQF
>TRBJ2-5|TRBV27|few
ASSLQGSASQY
>TRBJ2-1|TRBV29-1|many
SVFRGAYNEQF
>TRBJ2-7|TRBV20-1|NA
SSTGEAGSYEQY
>TRBJ1-3|TRBV28|NA
ASSFIQASGNTIY